This T cell receptor beta chain was recovered during a study of shared clonotypes between healthy human individuals. Study-level results: When naive CD4 clonotypes were compared across a few donors, about 5% were shared. What limited the represented genetic and exposure-history diversity was the small number of donors.

At the deep level, the assay was run. Assay used: immunoSEQ multiplex PCR; TCRdb lists only in-frame clones, some missing. The table lists about 1.1 million clones, 70% to 85% of them singletons. About this clone: Antigen specificity is unknown. This same CDR3 is encoded by further DNA sequences in the sample.

Trimming removed 0 bases from V and 3 bases from J, with 6 bases in between. CDR3 length: 14 residues. Germline V gene sequence: CDR1 SGHRS, CDR2 YFSETQ. The chain links TRBV5-1 to TRBJ1-4, with D possibly being TRBD1 (6 bases). The origin of this receptor is a man younger than 35 in good health. Some clones in this sample may be carry-over from other donors' samples. Sequencing was performed on memory CD4+ T cells from PBMCs. Specified subset: CD45RA-negative fraction. CDR3 residues: CASSLGQANEKLFF. Here the CDR3 DNA reads TGCGCCAGCAGCTTGGGACAGGCTAATGAAAAACTGTTTTTT. Variable domain in full (rest from reference TRBV5-1 and TRBJ1-4): KAGVTQTPRYLIKTRGQQVTLSCSPISGHRSVSWYQQTPGQGLQFLFEYFSETQRNKGNFPGRFSGRQFSNSRSEMNVSTLELGDSALYLCASSLGQANEKLFFGSGTQLSVL.